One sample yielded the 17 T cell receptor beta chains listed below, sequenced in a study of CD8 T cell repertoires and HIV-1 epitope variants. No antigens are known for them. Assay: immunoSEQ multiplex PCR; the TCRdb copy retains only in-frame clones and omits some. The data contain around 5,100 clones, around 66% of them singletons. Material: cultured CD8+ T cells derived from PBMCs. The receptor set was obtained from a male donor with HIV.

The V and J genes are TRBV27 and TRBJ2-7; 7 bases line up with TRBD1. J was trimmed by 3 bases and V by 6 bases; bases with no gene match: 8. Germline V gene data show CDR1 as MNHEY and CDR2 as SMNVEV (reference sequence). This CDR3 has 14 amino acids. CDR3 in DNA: TGTGCCAGCAGGTGGGACGACAGGGACTACGAGCAGTACTTC. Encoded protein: CASRWDDRDYEQYF.

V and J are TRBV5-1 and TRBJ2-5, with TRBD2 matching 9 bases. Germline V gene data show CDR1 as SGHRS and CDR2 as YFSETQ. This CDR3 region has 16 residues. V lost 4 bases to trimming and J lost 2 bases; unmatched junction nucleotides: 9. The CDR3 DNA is TGCGCCAGCAGCAGTTCTGGCGGGGGGGTACAAGAGACCCAGTACTTC. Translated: CASSSSGGGVQETQYF. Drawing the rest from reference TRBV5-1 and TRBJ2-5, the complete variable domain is KAGVTQTPRYLIKTRGQQVTLSCSPISGHRSVSWYQQTPGQGLQFLFEYFSETQRNKGNFPGRFSGRQFSNSRSEMNVSTLELGDSALYLCASSSSGGGVQETQYFGPGTRLLVL.

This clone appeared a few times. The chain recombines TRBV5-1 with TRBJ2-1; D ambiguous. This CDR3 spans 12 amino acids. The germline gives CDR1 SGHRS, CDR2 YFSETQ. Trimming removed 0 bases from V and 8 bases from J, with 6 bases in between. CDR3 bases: TGCGCCAGCAGCTTGGTAGTGGATGAGCAGTTCTTC. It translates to CASSLVVDEQFF.

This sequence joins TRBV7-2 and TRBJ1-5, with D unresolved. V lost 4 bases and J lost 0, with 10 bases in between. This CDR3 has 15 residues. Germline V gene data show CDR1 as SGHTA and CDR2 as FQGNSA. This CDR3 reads CASSSEGYSNQPQHF. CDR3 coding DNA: TGTGCCAGCAGCTCGGAGGGCTATAGCAATCAGCCCCAGCATTTT.

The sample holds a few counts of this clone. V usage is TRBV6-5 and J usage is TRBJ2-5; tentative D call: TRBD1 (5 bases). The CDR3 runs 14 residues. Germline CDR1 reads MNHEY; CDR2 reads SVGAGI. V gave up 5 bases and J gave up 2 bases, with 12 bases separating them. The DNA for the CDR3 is TGTGCCAGCAGTCCGGACGACAGACAAGAGACCCAGTACTTC. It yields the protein CASSPDDRQETQYF.

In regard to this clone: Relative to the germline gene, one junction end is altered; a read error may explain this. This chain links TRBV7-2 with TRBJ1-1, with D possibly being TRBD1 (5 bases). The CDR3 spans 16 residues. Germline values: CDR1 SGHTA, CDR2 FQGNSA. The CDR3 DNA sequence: TGCGCCAGCAGCCAAGATGTTGGGCAGGGGAACACTGAAGCTTTCTTT. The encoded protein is CASSQDVGQGNTEAFF.

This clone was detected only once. DNA of the CDR3: TGTGCCAGCAGCCCGTTAGTCGGGGATATCTATGGCTACACCTTC. This gives the protein CASSPLVGDIYGYTF. The J gene is TRBJ1-2, the V gene TRBV7-2; D gene unclear. Germline V CDR1 and CDR2: SGHTA, FQGNSA. CDR3 length: 15 amino acids. Trimming removed 5 bases at V and 4 bases at J, with 17 bases between. The full variable domain, in which reference TRBV7-2 and TRBJ1-2 provide the parts outside the CDR3, is GAGVSQSPSNKVTEKGKDVELRCDPISGHTALYWYRQSLGQGLEFLIYFQGNSAPDKSGLPSDRFSAERTGGSVSTLTIQRTQQEDSAVYLCASSPLVGDIYGYTFGSGTRLTVV.

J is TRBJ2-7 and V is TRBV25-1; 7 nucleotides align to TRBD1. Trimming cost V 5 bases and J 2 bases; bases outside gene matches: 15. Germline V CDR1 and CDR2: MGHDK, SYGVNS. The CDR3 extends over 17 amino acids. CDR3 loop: CASSPTVGLGQPYEQYF. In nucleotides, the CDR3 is TGTGCCAGCAGTCCGACCGTAGGATTGGGACAGCCCTACGAGCAGTACTTC.

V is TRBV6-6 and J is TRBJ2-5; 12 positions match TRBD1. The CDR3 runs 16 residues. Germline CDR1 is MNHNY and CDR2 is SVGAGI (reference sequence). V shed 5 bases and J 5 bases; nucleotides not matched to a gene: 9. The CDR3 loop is CASSQGQGAFSETQYF. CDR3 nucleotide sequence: TGTGCCAGCAGTCAGGGACAGGGGGCGTTTTCCGAGACCCAGTACTTC.

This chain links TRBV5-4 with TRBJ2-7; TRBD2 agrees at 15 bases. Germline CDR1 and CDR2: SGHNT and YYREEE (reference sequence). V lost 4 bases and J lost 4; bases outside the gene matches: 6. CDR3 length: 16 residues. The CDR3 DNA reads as TGTGCCAGCAGCCCAGGGACTAGCGGGAGGAAATACGAGCAGTACTTC. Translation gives CASSPGTSGRKYEQYF.

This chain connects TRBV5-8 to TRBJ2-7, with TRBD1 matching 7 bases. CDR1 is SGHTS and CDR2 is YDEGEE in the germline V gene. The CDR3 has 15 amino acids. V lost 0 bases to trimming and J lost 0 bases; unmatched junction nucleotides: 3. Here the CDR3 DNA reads TGTGCCAGCAGCTTGGGGGACAGTGACTCCTACGAGCAGTACTTC. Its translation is CASSLGDSDSYEQYF.

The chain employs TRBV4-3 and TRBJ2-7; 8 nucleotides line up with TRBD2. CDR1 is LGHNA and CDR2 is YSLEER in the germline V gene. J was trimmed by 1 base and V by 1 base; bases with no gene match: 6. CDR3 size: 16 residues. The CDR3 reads CASSQGSAGASYEQYF. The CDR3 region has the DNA TGCGCCAGCAGCCAAGGGTCAGCGGGGGCTTCCTACGAGCAGTACTTC.

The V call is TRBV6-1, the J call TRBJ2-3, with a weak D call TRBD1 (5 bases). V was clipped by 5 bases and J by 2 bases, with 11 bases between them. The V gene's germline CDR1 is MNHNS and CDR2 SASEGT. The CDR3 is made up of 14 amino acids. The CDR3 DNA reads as TGTGCCAGCAGTCCACAGGAAAACACAGATACGCAGTATTTT. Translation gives CASSPQENTDTQYF.

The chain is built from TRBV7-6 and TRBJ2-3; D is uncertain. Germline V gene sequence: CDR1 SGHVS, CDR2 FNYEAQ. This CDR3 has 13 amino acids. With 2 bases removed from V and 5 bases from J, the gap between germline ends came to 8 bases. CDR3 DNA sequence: TGTGCCAGCAGCTTACTTAGCCTAGATACGCAGTATTTT. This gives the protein CASSLLSLDTQYF.

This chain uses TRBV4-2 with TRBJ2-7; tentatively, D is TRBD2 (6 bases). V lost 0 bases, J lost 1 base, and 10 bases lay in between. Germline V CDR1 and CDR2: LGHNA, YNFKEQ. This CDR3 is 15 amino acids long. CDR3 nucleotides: TGTGCCAGCAGCCAAGACGGAGGGGCATCCTACGAGCAGTACTTC. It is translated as CASSQDGGASYEQYF.

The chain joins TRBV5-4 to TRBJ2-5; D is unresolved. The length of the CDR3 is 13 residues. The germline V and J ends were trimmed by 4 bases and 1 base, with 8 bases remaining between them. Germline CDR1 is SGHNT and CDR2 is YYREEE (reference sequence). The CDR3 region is CASSQEFQETQYF. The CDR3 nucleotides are TGTGCCAGCAGCCAGGAGTTCCAAGAGACCCAGTACTTC. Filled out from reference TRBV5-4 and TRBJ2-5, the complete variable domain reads ETGVTQSPTHLIKTRGQQVTLRCSSQSGHNTVSWYQQALGQGPQFIFQYYREEENGRGNFPPRFSGLQFPNYSSELNVNALELDDSALYLCASSQEFQETQYFGPGTRLLVL.

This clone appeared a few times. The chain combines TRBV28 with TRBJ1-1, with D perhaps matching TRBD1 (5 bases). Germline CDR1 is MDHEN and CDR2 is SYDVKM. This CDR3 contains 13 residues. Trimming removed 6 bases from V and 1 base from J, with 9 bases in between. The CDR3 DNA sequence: TGTGCCAGCAGCAGGGACGGGAACACTGAAGCTTTCTTT. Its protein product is CASSRDGNTEAFF.